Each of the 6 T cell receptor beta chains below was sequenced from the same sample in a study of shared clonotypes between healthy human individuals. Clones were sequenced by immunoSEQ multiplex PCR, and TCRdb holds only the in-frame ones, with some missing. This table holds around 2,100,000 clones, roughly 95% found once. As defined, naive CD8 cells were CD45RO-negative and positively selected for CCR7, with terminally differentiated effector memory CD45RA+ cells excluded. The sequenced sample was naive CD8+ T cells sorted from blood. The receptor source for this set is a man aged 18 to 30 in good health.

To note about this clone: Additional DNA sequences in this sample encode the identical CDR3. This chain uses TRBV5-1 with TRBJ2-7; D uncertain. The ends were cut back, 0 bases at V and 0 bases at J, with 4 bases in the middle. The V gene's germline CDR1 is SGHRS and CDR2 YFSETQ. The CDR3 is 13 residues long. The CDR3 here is CASSLVVSYEQYF. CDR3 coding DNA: TGCGCCAGCAGCTTGGTAGTCTCCTACGAGCAGTACTTC.

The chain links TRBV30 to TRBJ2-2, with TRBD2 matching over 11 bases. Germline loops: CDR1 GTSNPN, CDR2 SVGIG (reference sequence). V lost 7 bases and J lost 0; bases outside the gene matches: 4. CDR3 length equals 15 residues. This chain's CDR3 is CALLAGVTNTGELFF. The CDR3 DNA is TGTGCCTTACTAGCGGGGGTTACGAACACCGGGGAGCTGTTTTTT.

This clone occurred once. DNA of the CDR3: TGTGCCTGGAGTATAGGGGTACGGACCTACGAGCAGTACTTC. This codes for CAWSIGVRTYEQYF. The V gene is TRBV30, the J gene TRBJ2-7, with D perhaps matching TRBD1 (5 bases). This CDR3 comprises 14 residues. The ends were cut back, 2 bases at V and 2 bases at J, with 13 bases in the middle. In germline, CDR1 is GTSNPN, CDR2 SVGIG (reference sequence).

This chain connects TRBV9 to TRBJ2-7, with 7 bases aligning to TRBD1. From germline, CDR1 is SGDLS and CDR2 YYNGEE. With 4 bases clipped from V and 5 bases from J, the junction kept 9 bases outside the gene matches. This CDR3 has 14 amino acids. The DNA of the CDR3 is TGTGCCAGCAGCTCGTCGGGGACAGTCCACGAGCAGTACTTC. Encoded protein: CASSSSGTVHEQYF.

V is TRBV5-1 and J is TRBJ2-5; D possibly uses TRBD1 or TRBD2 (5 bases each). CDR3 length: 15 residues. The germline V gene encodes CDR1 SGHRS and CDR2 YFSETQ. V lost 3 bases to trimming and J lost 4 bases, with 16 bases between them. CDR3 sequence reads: CASSSGAIFGETQYF. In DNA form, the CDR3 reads TGCGCCAGCAGCTCCGGGGCCATATTTGGAGAGACCCAGTACTTC.

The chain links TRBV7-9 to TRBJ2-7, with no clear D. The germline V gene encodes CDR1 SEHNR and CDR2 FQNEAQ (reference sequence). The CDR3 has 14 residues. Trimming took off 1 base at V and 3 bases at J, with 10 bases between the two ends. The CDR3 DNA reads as TGTGCCAGCAGCTTAGTTGGTTTGGGCTACGAGCAGTACTTC. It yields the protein CASSLVGLGYEQYF.